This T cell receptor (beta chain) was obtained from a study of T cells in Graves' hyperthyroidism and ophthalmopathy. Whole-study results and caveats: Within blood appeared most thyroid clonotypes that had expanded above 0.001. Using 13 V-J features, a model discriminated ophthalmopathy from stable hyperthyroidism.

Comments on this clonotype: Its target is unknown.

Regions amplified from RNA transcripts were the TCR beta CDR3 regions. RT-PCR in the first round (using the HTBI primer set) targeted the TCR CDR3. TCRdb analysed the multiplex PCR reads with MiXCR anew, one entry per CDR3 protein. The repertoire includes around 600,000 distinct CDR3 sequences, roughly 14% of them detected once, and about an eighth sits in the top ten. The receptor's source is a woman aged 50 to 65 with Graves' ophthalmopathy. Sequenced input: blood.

The CDR3 loop is CASSWTGDTGELFF. CDR3 coding DNA: TGTGCCAGCAGCTGGACAGGGGACACCGGGGAGCTGTTTTTT. This chain joins TRBV6-2 or TRBV6-3 and TRBJ2-2, with 9 nucleotides matching TRBD1. CDR1 and CDR2 (germline): MNHEY, SVGEGT. The V gene end was trimmed by 6 bases and the J gene end by 3 bases; junction bases not matched to a gene: 2. The CDR3 runs to 14 residues.